The clone carrying this T cell receptor (beta chain) was counted a few times. The antigen remains undetermined. The data were taken from a study of cytomegalovirus exposure and HLA in healthy donors. Study-level background: Among the 300 to 450 genotyped donors, 70% to 90% were placed in the Caucasian-associated ancestry cluster.

Germline CDR1 MNHNS, CDR2 SASEGT. CDR3 size: 13 residues. V shed 4 bases, J shed 7 bases, and the junction held 4 bases outside the gene matches. Study-level findings and limits: Clonal expansion was found to be greater in HLA-associated TCR beta chains than in equally common others in a later analysis.

PCR involved 60 Vbeta and 13 Jbeta primers. Original methodology: A later analysis counted about 80 million unique TCR beta chains, some 12 million shared. Clones were read by immunoSEQ multiplex PCR, and TCRdb kept only the in-frame ones, dropping some. V and J calls and clone size follow that table, whereas D and trimming were derived from the DNA. The sample holds 90,000 to 120,000 clones; about 74% are singletons and the top ten take roughly 15%. The sequence came from a woman in her thirties or forties in good health and CMV-seropositive. The chain employs TRBV6-1 and TRBJ2-1; 7 bases fit TRBD2. The sample taken for sequencing was PBMCs. CDR3 nucleotides: TGTGCCAGCAGTGTCCCCGGGGGGAATGAGCAGTTCTTC. As protein: CASSVPGGNEQFF.